This T cell receptor beta chain was recorded in a study of vaccination and CD4 T cells after COVID-19. This CDR3 contains 14 residues. V was clipped by 1 base and J by 2 bases; unmatched bases: 4. In germline, CDR1 is GTSNPN, CDR2 SVGIG (reference sequence). Treatment meaning: approximately 9-day PBMC culture with coronavirus spike peptide pools or control peptides (ViraFEST assay). With regard to this clonotype: Its antigen is undetermined.

The Oncomine TCR Beta short-read assay was applied to DNA of cultured CD4+ T cells. Genomic DNA was isolated from CD4+ T cells that had been cultured. A single record per CDR3 protein comes from TCRdb applying MiXCR to the PCR reads. The sample records around 13,000 distinct CDR3 sequences, roughly half being singletons. V and J are TRBV30 and TRBJ2-5, with TRBD2 matching 7 bases. The TCR comes from a human donor who had recovered from COVID-19. Sequencing input: CD4+ T cells from blood, cultured in vitro. This CDR3 is CAWSEGGSQETQYF. CDR3 DNA sequence: TGTGCCTGGAGTGAGGGAGGGAGTCAAGAGACCCAGTACTTC.